This T cell receptor (beta chain) was captured in a study of T-cell memory formation after mild COVID-19. The overall study: TCR clusters were mostly donor specific.

From the 5' RACE reads, TCRdb called clonotypes with MiXCR, one entry per CDR3 protein. The sample holds 400,000 to 500,000 distinct CDR3 sequences, 20% to 30% seen once. This clonotype was seen only a few times. Its antigen remains unidentified. The study, taken as a whole, reports: CD4+ bias marked clones expanding day 15 to 37, unlike balanced contracting clones. Contracting CD4+ clones sat mainly in CM and EM; CD8+ in EMRA.

Trimming took 5 bases from V and 1 from J, leaving 9 bases between them. Germline CDR1 SGHRS, CDR2 YFSETQ. The CDR3 consists of 13 residues. The chain is built from TRBV5-1 and TRBJ2-5; D is unclear. The TCR was taken from an adult woman who had mild COVID-19 (a few samples of this study predate the infection). Cell type and time point are not known. The sequencing input was PBMCs or a T cell subset sorted from them (not recorded which). In nucleotides, the CDR3 is TGCGCCAGCAGAGCGAACAGCCAAGAGACCCAGTACTTC. It specifies CASRANSQETQYF.